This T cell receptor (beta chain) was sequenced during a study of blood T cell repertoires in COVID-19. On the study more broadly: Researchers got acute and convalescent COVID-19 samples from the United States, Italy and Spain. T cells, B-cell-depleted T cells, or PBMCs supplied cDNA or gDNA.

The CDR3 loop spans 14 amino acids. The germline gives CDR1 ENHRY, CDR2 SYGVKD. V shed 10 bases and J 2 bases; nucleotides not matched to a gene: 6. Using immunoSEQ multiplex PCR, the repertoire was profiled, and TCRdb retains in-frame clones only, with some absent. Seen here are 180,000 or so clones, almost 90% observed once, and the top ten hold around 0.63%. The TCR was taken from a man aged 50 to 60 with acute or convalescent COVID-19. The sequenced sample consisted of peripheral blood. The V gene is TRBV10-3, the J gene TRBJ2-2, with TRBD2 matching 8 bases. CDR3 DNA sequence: TGTGCCACCTCAAGCGGGAGTAACACCGGGGAGCTGTTTTTT. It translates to CATSSGSNTGELFF.